This T cell receptor beta chain was recovered during a study of blood T cell repertoires in COVID-19. Seattle patients were enrolled while actively infected and followed longitudinally. Original handling: Amplification of reference gene primers provided the estimated nucleated cell counts. The method was immunoSEQ multiplex PCR; TCRdb's version includes in-frame clones alone and lacks a portion of them. The V and J calls and clone size were taken over from that table, and D and trimming were inferred from the DNA. The sample has under 300,000 clones, roughly 83% seen once. Germline V gene data show CDR1 as KGHSH and CDR2 as LQKENI. The CDR3 sequence is 13 residues long. Deletions cut 5 bases from V and 3 bases from J, with 11 bases between.

The J gene is TRBJ2-7, the V gene TRBV18; D gene ambiguous. This sequence originates from a human donor with COVID-19, enrolled during active disease. The donor label of this sample is uncertain. The source material was peripheral blood. The CDR3: CASSRQENYEQYF. CDR3 nucleotides: TGTGCCAGCTCAAGGCAGGAAAACTACGAGCAGTACTTC.